This entry concerns a single TCR beta chain. Its cognate antigen is unknown. This specimen belongs to a study of cytomegalovirus exposure and HLA in healthy donors. Whole-study findings and limits: Cytomegalovirus-associated TCR beta chains were listed, numbering approximately 150.

Measured with immunoSEQ multiplex PCR; TCRdb has only the in-frame clones, and not every one. The sample shows 85,000 to 90,000 clones, approximately 96% of them seen only once. The sequence was obtained from a young man in good health and CMV-seronegative. Sequencing was done on a sample of PBMCs.

CDR3 coding DNA: TGTGCCAGCAGTTACTCGGCGGGTGAAAAACTGTTTTTT. Translating it yields CASSYSAGEKLFF. J is TRBJ1-4 and V is TRBV6-5; D is unresolved. The ends were cut back, 0 bases at V and 7 bases at J, with 6 bases in the middle. Per the germline V gene, CDR1 is MNHEY and CDR2 is SVGAGI. The CDR3 consists of 13 residues.